The sample holds many counts of the clone carrying this T cell receptor beta chain. Molecular barcoded adaptors covering alpha/delta and beta/gamma chains were used on around 400 ng RNA. TCRdb ran MiXCR on the reads and lists one entry per CDR3 protein. The sample lists more than 70,000 distinct CDR3 sequences, 20% to 25% seen once, with roughly 11% in the top ten. This sample is part of a study of read filtering for tumor transcriptome and immune sequencing. V dropped 6 bases and J dropped 0 bases, with 11 bases sitting between them. This CDR3 comprises 15 residues. CDR1 MNHEY and CDR2 SVGEGT come from the germline V gene.

This chain connects TRBV6-2 or TRBV6-3 to TRBJ2-2; D uncertain. What was sequenced was a population of CD138-negative cells sorted from bone marrow. This TCR came from a donor over 35 with multiple myeloma. The CDR3 sequence is CASSPRPANTGELFF. In DNA form, the CDR3 reads TGTGCCAGCAGCCCCAGACCCGCGAACACCGGGGAGCTGTTTTTT.